This T cell receptor beta chain was sequenced in a study of somatic mutations in cytotoxic T cells in rheumatoid arthritis (dated by TCRdb to about 2017). The study in broad terms: Sorted V beta1+ cells also underwent TCRB sequencing, and some V beta antibody-stained T-cell populations were flow-sorted at nearly 100% purity on a FACSAria II or Sony SH800. For 65 to 70 rheumatoid arthritis patients and 20 or so healthy controls, TCRB deep sequencing was carried out. Patient and control groups had essentially identical median ages. Whether expanded CD8+ T-cell clones in untreated, newly diagnosed rheumatoid arthritis carry somatic mutations was the study question, and clonality was characterized with TCRB deep sequencing. The study at large found these results: Viral specificity could not be ruled out by absence from virus-specific databases, and the antigen targets of the expanded CD8+ clones remained unknown. An increase of CD8+ clonality with age was seen in patients (Spearman r ~ 0.47) but not in healthy controls. No adjustment for multiple comparisons was made for the slight TRBV07 underrepresentation in patients. Several identical CD8+ TCRB sequences were found in both blood and synovial fluid, and in about an eighth of the roughly 60 patients the largest CD8+ clone exceeded 20% of CD8+ cells. CD8+ T-cell clonality did not differ significantly between rheumatoid arthritis patients and age-matched healthy controls.

As for this clone: Its target antigen remains unknown. One base away there is no much larger clone; base qualities are not given.

Sequencing of TCRB CDR3 was done on genomic DNA with the immunoSEQ assay. The study's own analysis went as follows. The analyses included only productive TCRB rearrangements. Clonality was expressed as a Shannon entropy-based productive clonality index, with each clone defined by a unique TCRB CDR3 sequence. The template counts of each clone relative to the total templates per sample were used to calculate repertoire overlap between two samples. A correlation with a Spearman r of about 0.58 was found between V-gene usage by flow cytometry and V-gene usage by TCRB sequencing. This immuneACCESS table, as held by TCRdb, lists in-frame sequences with V and J called but not all clones. Of the missing ones, under half trace to an unresolved V gene in checked studies; the others have no known cause. V, J and clone size are those of that table, while D and trimming were read from the DNA. In all, the sample holds roughly 11,000 clones, and 70% to 80% of those were seen once. The top ten clones comprise 9% to 10% of the sample.

Trimming removed 7 bases from V and 1 base from J; the gene matches leave 9 bases unexplained. The germline V gene yields MNHEY for CDR1 and SVGAGI for CDR2. The cysteine opens and the phenylalanine closes a CDR3 of 15 amino acids. Of all the DNA, just the CDR3 is kept, 45 bases in frame from base 1. Buffy coats from some 20 blood donors served as healthy controls, a group that was about 60% female with a median age of 56 years (range roughly 21-75). On an AutoMACS, CD4+ and CD8+ cells were isolated via positive magnetic bead selection, and their purity was verified by flow cytometry. Ficoll-Paque PLUS density gradient separation was used to isolate peripheral blood mononuclear cells. DNA was extracted from CD4-enriched, CD8-enriched or PBMC samples with Nucleospin Tissue or Tissue XS kits and quantified with a Qubit 2.0 fluorometer.

Sequenced sample: CD8+ T cells sorted from blood. This TCR was sampled from a man aged 70 or older in good health. The chain is assembled from TRBV6-5 and TRBJ1-1; 7 middle bases align to TRBD1. DNA sequence: TGTGCCAGCATGCGACAGGGTGGGTGGAACACTGAAGCTTTCTTT. It encodes CASMRQGGWNTEAFF.